A single sample is the source of the 21 T cell receptor beta chains below, sequenced in a study of blood T cell repertoires in COVID-19. Clones were read by immunoSEQ multiplex PCR, and TCRdb kept only the in-frame ones, dropping some. The data hold over 150,000 clones, with about 86% observed a single time. Source material: peripheral blood. All receptors come from a man aged 50 to 59 with active or convalescent COVID-19.

The chain uses TRBV5-8 and TRBJ2-4; 12 positions agree with TRBD2. This CDR3 is built from 16 residues. Germline V gene lookup returns CDR1 SGHTS and CDR2 YDEGEE. The V gene end was trimmed by 4 bases and the J gene end by 3 bases; junction bases not matched to a gene: 5. The CDR3 protein is CASSDRLAGVKNIQYF. The DNA for the CDR3 is TGTGCCAGCAGCGACCGACTAGCGGGAGTCAAAAACATTCAGTACTTC.

This sequence joins TRBV7-9 and TRBJ1-1; TRBD1 matches 9 bases. Germline V gene data show CDR1 as SEHNR and CDR2 as FQNEAQ (reference sequence). V lost 5 bases, J lost 5 bases, and 9 bases stayed unmatched. This CDR3 region has 15 residues. The CDR3 coding sequence is TGTGCCAGCAGCCAAGCCACAGGGGGCGAGACTGAAGCTTTCTTT. It is translated as CASSQATGGETEAFF.

The chain has TRBV2 and TRBJ1-5; no firm D call. Germline assignment: CDR1 SNHLY and CDR2 FYNNEI. This CDR3 comprises 14 residues. V lost 2 bases and J 5 bases, leaving 10 bases between the germline ends. Here the CDR3 DNA reads TGTGCCAGCAGTGAAATCCAGGAGGATCAGCCCCAGCATTTT. Protein product: CASSEIQEDQPQHF.

The rearrangement joins TRBV24-1 to TRBJ2-3; TRBD1 might be the D (6 bases). The CDR3 has 15 residues. From germline, CDR1 is KGHDR and CDR2 SFDVKD. Trimming took 0 bases from V and 0 from J, leaving 6 bases between them. The chain's CDR3 is CATSDLGQSTDTQYF. The CDR3 nucleotides read TGTGCCACCAGTGATTTGGGACAGAGCACAGATACGCAGTATTTT.

J is TRBJ1-5 and V is TRBV7-2, with 8 nucleotides matching TRBD1. The germline V gene encodes CDR1 SGHTA and CDR2 FQGNSA. With V trimmed by 4 bases and J by 0 bases, 2 bases remained unmatched. The CDR3 totals 15 residues. CDR3 sequence (DNA): TGTGCCAGCAGCTCCGACAGGGGTAGCAATCAGCCCCAGCATTTT. This sequence encodes CASSSDRGSNQPQHF.

The genes are TRBV7-9 and TRBJ2-1; 13 bases align to TRBD2. Per germline, CDR1 SEHNR and CDR2 FQNEAQ (reference sequence). The CDR3 sequence is 17 residues long. With 5 bases clipped from V and 7 bases from J, the junction kept 11 bases outside the gene matches. CDR3 amino acids: CASSPKGGLAGVNEQFF. The CDR3 nucleotides read TGTGCCAGCAGCCCTAAAGGCGGACTAGCGGGAGTTAATGAGCAGTTCTTC.

The V gene is TRBV13, the J gene TRBJ1-2; 8 bases are shared with TRBD1. The CDR3 consists of 13 residues. Germline CDR1 is PRHDT and CDR2 is FYEKMQ (reference sequence). V lost 5 bases and J lost 3; bases outside the gene matches: 2. CDR3 in amino acids: CASSRDRYYGYTF. DNA of the CDR3: TGTGCCAGCAGCCGGGACAGGTACTATGGCTACACCTTC.

Details on this clone: Germline and junction disagree at one end, which may indicate a read error. The chain joins TRBV24-1 to TRBJ2-4, with a tentative D call TRBD1 (6 bases). The CDR3 runs to 15 residues. Germline-derived CDR1 and CDR2 are KGHDR and SFDVKD. The CDR3 DNA reads as TGTGCCACCGGTGATCCCTCCGGACAGTCCAACATTCAGTACTTC. Translated, it gives CATGDPSGQSNIQYF.

The rearrangement links TRBV7-8 to TRBJ1-1; weak D call: TRBD1 (5 bases). V lost 2 bases and J 0 bases, leaving 13 bases between the germline ends. This CDR3 spans 16 amino acids. Germline V gene sequence: CDR1 SGHVS, CDR2 FQNEAQ. The CDR3 protein is CASSLHPGGLNTEAFF. CDR3 DNA: TGTGCCAGCAGCTTACACCCCGGGGGTTTGAACACTGAAGCTTTCTTT.

The J gene is TRBJ1-2, the V gene TRBV5-4; 7 bases map to TRBD1. Germline CDR1 reads SGHNT; CDR2 reads YYREEE (reference sequence). V dropped 0 bases and J dropped 4; count of bases not matched to a gene: 0. There are 13 residues in the CDR3. DNA of the CDR3: TGTGCCAGCAGCTTGGAGGGGGCCTATGGCTACACCTTC. Encoded protein: CASSLEGAYGYTF.

This clone showed up just a few times. This chain links TRBV9 with TRBJ2-2; 13 bases match TRBD2. V lost 4 bases, J lost 6 bases, and 6 bases stayed unmatched. The CDR3 runs to 16 residues. Germline CDR1 is SGDLS and CDR2 is YYNGEE. The CDR3: CASSSGLAGVAGELFF. The CDR3 coding sequence is TGTGCCAGCAGCAGTGGACTAGCGGGAGTCGCCGGGGAGCTGTTTTTT.

CDR3 coding DNA: TGTGCCAGTAGTGCGGGACAGGGAACGCAGTATTTT. Protein product: CASSAGQGTQYF. This sequence joins TRBV19 and TRBJ2-3; 9 bases are shared with TRBD1. The V segment lost 5 bases and the J segment 9 bases; nucleotides outside the gene matches: 3. The CDR3 is made up of 12 amino acids. Germline CDR1 and CDR2: LNHDA and SQIVND (reference sequence). The full variable domain, rest sourced from reference TRBV19 and TRBJ2-3, is DGGITQSPKYLFRKEGQNVTLSCEQNLNHDAMYWYRQDPGQGLRLIYYSQIVNDFQKGDIAEGYSVSREKKESFPLTVTSAQKNPTAFYLCASSAGQGTQYFGPGTRLTVL.

The rearrangement uses TRBV7-2 and TRBJ2-6; D is ambiguous. Trimming stripped 3 bases from V and 0 bases from J, with 6 bases between. In germline, CDR1 is SGHTA, CDR2 FQGNSA. The CDR3 is made up of 15 amino acids. This CDR3 is CASSLEHSGANVLTF. The CDR3 DNA is TGTGCCAGCAGCTTGGAGCACTCTGGGGCCAACGTCCTGACTTTC.

The chain employs TRBV6-2 or TRBV6-3 and TRBJ2-1; 7 bases agree with TRBD2. This CDR3 has 15 amino acids. Per the germline V gene, CDR1 is MNHEY and CDR2 is SVGEGT. V shed 5 bases, J shed 5 bases, and the junction held 9 bases outside the gene matches. The CDR3: CASSRTGTNNNEQFF. In DNA form, the CDR3 reads TGTGCCAGCAGTCGCACCGGGACTAACAACAATGAGCAGTTCTTC.

CDR3 sequence reads: CSPAGLAEASSYNEQFF. Written as DNA, the CDR3 is TGCAGCCCTGCGGGACTAGCGGAGGCGAGCTCCTACAATGAGCAGTTCTTC. V is TRBV29-1 and J is TRBJ2-1; 11 nucleotides agree with TRBD2. The CDR3 runs 17 residues. Germline CDR1 SQVTM, CDR2 ANQGSEA. Trimming cost V 8 bases and J 0 bases; bases outside gene matches: 12.

The V and J genes are TRBV3-1 (or the pseudogene TRBV3-2) and TRBJ2-3; TRBD2 matches 14 bases. Germline lookup yields CDR1 LGHDT and CDR2 YNNKEL (reference sequence). V shed 4 bases and J 8 bases; nucleotides not matched to a gene: 11. The length of the CDR3 is 17 residues. DNA for the CDR3: TGTGCCAGCAGCCTTGAAACAGGACTAGCGGGGGGAGGTACGCAGTATTTT. Protein: CASSLETGLAGGGTQYF.

The V gene is TRBV28, the J gene TRBJ1-4, with D possibly TRBD1 on 6 matching bases. This CDR3 spans 14 amino acids. V gave up 3 bases and J gave up 7 bases, with 12 bases separating them. Germline CDR1 and CDR2: MDHEN and SYDVKM. The CDR3 nucleotides are TGTGCCAGCAGTTTTACAGGGTTGGGTGAAAAACTGTTTTTT. This codes for CASSFTGLGEKLFF.

The rearrangement joins TRBV5-5 to TRBJ2-7; 8 nucleotides line up with TRBD1. The junction had 3 bases not matched to a gene; V was cut back by 2 bases and J by 2 bases. The germline V gene encodes CDR1 SGHKS and CDR2 YYEKEE (reference sequence). This CDR3 has 14 residues. This CDR3 is CASSFGTGAYEQYF. CDR3 DNA: TGTGCCAGCAGCTTTGGGACAGGAGCCTACGAGCAGTACTTC.

The chain has TRBV6-5 and TRBJ1-1, with TRBD1 matching 8 bases. The germline CDR1 and CDR2 sequences are MNHEY and SVGAGI. The CDR3 is made up of 15 amino acids. Unmatched junction bases numbered 11, after V lost 6 bases and J lost 5 bases. The CDR3 nucleotides read TGTGCCAGCAGACGAAAACCAGGGGGCGAAACTGAAGCTTTCTTT. The encoded protein is CASRRKPGGETEAFF.

The chain couples TRBV20-1 to TRBJ2-7; TRBD2 matches 7 bases. CDR1 and CDR2 from the germline V gene are DFQATT and SNEGSKA (reference sequence). The CDR3 is 15 residues long. Germline trimming cut 3 bases from V and 1 base from J; bases unmatched to any gene: 9. CDR3: CSASSGSSGSYEQYF. Here the CDR3 DNA reads TGCAGTGCTAGTAGTGGGAGTAGCGGGTCCTACGAGCAGTACTTC.

The rearrangement links TRBV19 to TRBJ2-2; 11 bases line up with TRBD2. CDR3 length: 16 residues. With V trimmed by 3 bases and J by 6 bases, 6 bases remained unmatched. CDR1 and CDR2 (germline): LNHDA, SQIVND (reference sequence). The CDR3 DNA follows: TGTGCCAGTAGTATCCTTAGCGGGGGGGCCGCCGGGGAGCTGTTTTTT. Translating it yields CASSILSGGAAGELFF.